One sample yielded the 5 T cell receptor beta chains listed below, sequenced in a study of OX40 agonist ivuxolimab in advanced cancers. The protocol was immunoSEQ multiplex PCR, while the TCRdb copy is restricted to in-frame clones and leaves out a portion. The data hold 72,000 or so clones, with nearly 90% observed a single time. The source material was CD4+ or CD8+ T cells sorted from blood, sampled in a trial of the OX40 agonist ivuxolimab. The receptors originated from an adult with an advanced solid tumor such as melanoma, head and neck, liver or kidney cancer.

This sequence joins TRBV10-3 and TRBJ2-7; 9 bases align to TRBD2. The trim removed 0 bases at V and 0 bases at J, leaving 15 bases unmatched. The CDR3 is made up of 20 amino acids. Germline lookup yields CDR1 ENHRY and CDR2 SYGVKD. CDR3 loop: CAISESPVEGGGRVSYEQYF. The CDR3 DNA reads TGTGCCATCAGTGAGTCCCCGGTTGAAGGAGGCGGGAGGGTCTCCTACGAGCAGTACTTC.

The chain links TRBV4-1 to TRBJ2-3; no reliable D call. CDR1 is MGHRA and CDR2 is YSYEKL in the germline V gene. The CDR3 length is 13 residues. Trimming took 2 bases from V and 6 from J, leaving 9 bases between them. CDR3 protein: CASSQPAVDTQYF. In nucleotides, the CDR3 is TGCGCCAGCAGCCAACCCGCCGTGGATACGCAGTATTTT.

V and J are TRBV7-2 and TRBJ2-1, with D perhaps matching TRBD2 (5 bases). The CDR3 consists of 14 residues. Trimming removed 3 bases from V and 6 bases from J, with 12 bases in between. CDR1 and CDR2 from the germline V gene are SGHTA and FQGNSA. CDR3 DNA sequence: TGTGCCAGCAGCTTCTTAGGACTCTCCAATGAGCAGTTCTTC. Its translation is CASSFLGLSNEQFF.

The chain carries TRBV30 and TRBJ2-2, with D possibly matching TRBD2 (5 bases). The CDR3 has 14 residues. Per the germline V gene, CDR1 is GTSNPN and CDR2 is SVGIG (reference sequence). V shed 3 bases and J shed 2 bases, with 10 bases lying between them. In nucleotides, the CDR3 is TGTGCCTGGAGAACTAGGGCAAACACCGGGGAGCTGTTTTTT. Protein: CAWRTRANTGELFF.

V is TRBV6-6 and J is TRBJ1-2, with 10 nucleotides matching TRBD1. The CDR3 spans 13 residues. After removal of 10 bases from V and 8 bases from J, the junction contained 10 bases not matched to a gene. Germline CDR1 and CDR2: MNHNY and SVGAGI (reference sequence). The CDR3 region is CATAGGQGSGYTF. CDR3 sequence (DNA): TGTGCCACCGCAGGGGGACAGGGGAGCGGCTACACCTTC.